This TCR beta chain was obtained from a study of Ad26.COV2.S vaccination and SARS-CoV-2 variants. As for the study in general: Ad26.COV2.S shots went into the muscle once or twice, 56 days apart.

Described treatment: some 19 received Ad26.COV2.S at low or high dose, single or two shots; roughly five received placebo; per-sample allocation not given. Day 63 following the first vaccine or placebo injection was when the samples were taken. Some clones are missing from TCRdb's copy, which holds only in-frame ones; the method was immunoSEQ multiplex PCR. In the table there are hundreds of thousands of clones, roughly 90% of which are singletons. The V gene end was trimmed by 2 bases and the J gene end by 4 bases; junction bases not matched to a gene: 5. The CDR3 loop spans 15 amino acids. Germline V gene sequence: CDR1 MDHEN, CDR2 SYDVKM.

Sample: peripheral blood, taken in a trial of Ad26.COV2.S vaccine versus placebo. V gene TRBV28 combines with J gene TRBJ2-5, with 9 bases matching TRBD2. This TCR was recovered from a person aged 18-60 years who received the Ad26.COV2.S COVID-19 vaccine or a placebo. The chain's CDR3 is CASSLPGGLAETQYF. The CDR3 coding sequence is TGTGCCAGCAGTTTACCCGGGGGACTAGCAGAGACCCAGTACTTC. Together with reference TRBV28 and TRBJ2-5, the CDR3 gives the full variable domain: DVKVTQSSRYLVKRTGEKVFLECVQDMDHENMFWYRQDPGLGLRLIYFSYDVKMKEKGDIPEGYSVSREKKERFSLILESASTNQTSMYLCASSLPGGLAETQYFGPGTRLLVL.